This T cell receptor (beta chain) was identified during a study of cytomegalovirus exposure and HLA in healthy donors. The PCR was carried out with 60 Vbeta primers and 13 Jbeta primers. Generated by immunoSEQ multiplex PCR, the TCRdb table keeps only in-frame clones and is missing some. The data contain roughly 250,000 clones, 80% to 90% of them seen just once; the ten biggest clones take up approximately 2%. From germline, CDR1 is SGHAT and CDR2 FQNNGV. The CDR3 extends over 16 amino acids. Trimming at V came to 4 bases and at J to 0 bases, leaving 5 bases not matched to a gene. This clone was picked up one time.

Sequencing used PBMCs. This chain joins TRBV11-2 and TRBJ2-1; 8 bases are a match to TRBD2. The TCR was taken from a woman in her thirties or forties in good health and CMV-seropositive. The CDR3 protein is CASSSIAGSSYNEQFF. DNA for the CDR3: TGTGCCAGCAGCTCAATAGCGGGGTCCTCCTACAATGAGCAGTTCTTC.